Below, 32 T cell receptor beta chains from the same sample are listed, as sequenced in a study of T-cell memory formation after mild COVID-19. Each CDR3 protein gets one entry after TCRdb re-called the 5' RACE reads with MiXCR. The sample holds roughly 560,000 distinct CDR3 sequences, just over 20% seen once. Specimen: PBMCs or a T cell subset sorted from them (not recorded which). The receptors derive from an adult woman who had mild COVID-19 (a few samples of this study predate the infection). Cell type and time point are not known.

V gene TRBV7-2 combines with J gene TRBJ1-5, with TRBD1 identical over 8 bases. The CDR3 spans 16 residues. The V segment lost 5 bases and the J segment 4 bases; nucleotides outside the gene matches: 10. The germline V gene encodes CDR1 SGHTA and CDR2 FQGNSA. CDR3 region: CASSTGQGISNQPQHF. CDR3 DNA: TGTGCCAGCAGCACAGGACAGGGTATATCAAATCAGCCCCAGCATTTT.

V usage is TRBV20-1 and J usage is TRBJ2-1; D uncertain. From germline, CDR1 is DFQATT and CDR2 SNEGSKA (reference sequence). Trimming removed 3 bases from V and 13 bases from J, with 13 bases in between. This CDR3 has 11 amino acids. This CDR3 is CSASVEYGQFF. CDR3 nucleotides: TGCAGTGCTAGCGTTGAGTATGGACAGTTCTTC.

This clonotype was seen a single time. The rearrangement joins TRBV9 to TRBJ2-1, with D perhaps matching TRBD2 (7 bases). V was shortened by 2 bases and J by 6 bases, with 18 bases between the two germline ends. CDR3 length equals 16 residues. Germline loops: CDR1 SGDLS, CDR2 YYNGEE. This CDR3 reads CASSVHRDRGANEQFF. The CDR3 DNA follows: TGTGCCAGCAGCGTTCACCGGGACCGGGGGGCCAATGAGCAGTTCTTC.

This clonotype was counted only a few times. CDR3 DNA sequence: TGTGCCAGCAGACAGGACAGAGAGAGCTCCTACACCTTC. It encodes CASRQDRESSYTF. The genes are TRBV7-9 and TRBJ1-2; perhaps TRBD1 as D (6 bases). CDR3 length: 13 amino acids. Trimming shortened V by 6 bases and J by 10 bases, and 18 bases separated the two germline ends. Germline CDR1 reads SEHNR; CDR2 reads FQNEAQ (reference sequence).

The rearrangement joins TRBV5-1 to TRBJ2-3, with D possibly called TRBD1 or TRBD2 (6 bases each). The germline gives CDR1 SGHRS, CDR2 YFSETQ. There are 14 residues in the CDR3. The ends were cut back, 5 bases at V and 0 bases at J, with 10 bases in the middle. CDR3 protein: CASSSGASTDTQYF. In DNA form, the CDR3 reads TGCGCCAGCAGTTCGGGGGCTAGCACAGATACGCAGTATTTT.

This sequence joins TRBV29-1 and TRBJ2-6; D is unresolved. Trimming took 3 bases from V and 0 from J, leaving 3 bases between them. Per germline, CDR1 SQVTM and CDR2 ANQGSEA. The CDR3 spans 13 residues. The CDR3 DNA sequence: TGCAGCGTTGACGTCTCTGGGGCCAACGTCCTGACTTTC. It specifies CSVDVSGANVLTF.

The gene calls are TRBV20-1 and TRBJ1-1; weak D call: TRBD1 (5 bases). This CDR3 comprises 13 residues. Germline CDR1 DFQATT, CDR2 SNEGSKA (reference sequence). The V gene lost 4 bases and the J gene lost 4 bases, with 13 bases spanning the gap. This chain's CDR3 is CSATQGFGTEAFF. As DNA, the CDR3 is TGCAGTGCTACTCAGGGTTTCGGCACTGAAGCTTTCTTT.

CDR3 nucleotide sequence: TGTGCCAGCGCGGGGCCCCAGGTGAGCGAGCAGTACTTC. It translates to CASAGPQVSEQYF. The V gene is TRBV6-2 or TRBV6-3, the J gene TRBJ2-7; D possibly corresponds to TRBD2 (6 bases). Between the trimmed V and J ends, which lost 8 bases and 6 bases, there was a span of 17 bases. This CDR3 has 13 residues. CDR1 and CDR2 from the germline V gene are MNHEY and SVGEGT.

This sequence joins TRBV11-1 and TRBJ2-3, with TRBD2 identical over 11 bases. V gave up 6 bases and J gave up 6 bases; unmatched junction bases: 14. The CDR3 length is 17 residues. Germline assignment: CDR1 SGHAT and CDR2 FQDESV (reference sequence). As DNA, the CDR3 is TGTGCCAGCAGTGCTTTGACTAGCGGGGAGCTCATGGATACGCAGTATTTT. This codes for CASSALTSGELMDTQYF.

CDR3 sequence (DNA): TGTGCCAGCAGGGTGTCAGTGAACACTGAAGCTTTCTTT. Protein product: CASRVSVNTEAFF. This sequence joins TRBV6-5 and TRBJ1-1; D is unclear. The CDR3 totals 13 residues. With 6 bases removed from V and 0 bases from J, the gap between germline ends came to 8 bases. Germline V lookup: CDR1 MNHEY, CDR2 SVGAGI.

The chain employs TRBV24-1 and TRBJ2-1; 9 nucleotides line up with TRBD1. From germline, CDR1 is KGHDR and CDR2 SFDVKD. V shed 1 base and J 7 bases; nucleotides not matched to a gene: 7. The CDR3 length is 16 residues. CDR3 loop: CATSDLTGTGLNEQFF. The CDR3 DNA reads TGTGCCACCAGTGATTTAACCGGGACAGGGTTAAATGAGCAGTTCTTC.

The chain couples TRBV3-1 to TRBJ2-2; D remains unclear. This CDR3 is built from 14 residues. The V gene's germline CDR1 is LGHDT and CDR2 YNNKEL (reference sequence). The ends were cut back, 1 base at V and 4 bases at J, with 7 bases in the middle. CDR3 nucleotides: TGTGCCAGCAGCCAAGTTCAGAGCACCGGGGAGCTGTTTTTT. Amino acids: CASSQVQSTGELFF. The entire variable domain, with the rest obtained from reference TRBV3-1 and TRBJ2-2, is as follows: DTAVSQTPKYLVTQMGNDKSIKCEQNLGHDTMYWYKQDSKKFLKIMFSYNNKELIINETVPNRFSPKSPDKAHLNLHINSLELGDSAVYFCASSQVQSTGELFFGEGSRLTVL.

This chain uses TRBV18 with TRBJ1-1; D is unresolved. This CDR3 region has 13 residues. CDR1 KGHSH and CDR2 LQKENI come from the germline V gene. Trimming cost V 9 bases and J 1 base, with 12 bases left between them. The CDR3 DNA is TGTGCCAGGGCTGCAGACCGGAACACTGAAGCTTTCTTT. This encodes CARAADRNTEAFF.

The rearrangement links TRBV20-1 to TRBJ2-7, with TRBD2 matching over 13 bases. With V trimmed by 1 base and J by 4 bases, 16 bases remained unmatched. This CDR3 contains 19 residues. The germline gives CDR1 DFQATT, CDR2 SNEGSKA (reference sequence). The CDR3 spells CSARALAGGHKASFYEQYF. In nucleotides, the CDR3 is TGCAGTGCTAGAGCACTAGCGGGAGGGCATAAGGCTTCGTTTTACGAGCAGTACTTC.

The chain is built from TRBV5-4 and TRBJ2-5; 7 bases fit TRBD1. This CDR3 has 15 amino acids. V lost 2 bases and J lost 2; bases outside the gene matches: 6. The germline CDR1 and CDR2 sequences are SGHNT and YYREEE (reference sequence). The CDR3 region is CASSLQGPRQETQYF. CDR3 coding DNA: TGTGCCAGCAGCTTACAGGGGCCGAGGCAAGAGACCCAGTACTTC.

This chain uses TRBV24-1 with TRBJ2-1; perhaps TRBD2 as D (5 bases). CDR1 is KGHDR, CDR2 SFDVKD, per germline. Trimming cost V 3 bases and J 5 bases, with 16 bases left between them. The CDR3 has 16 residues. CDR3 bases: TGTGCCACCAGTGATCCCAAGGAGGCCGGTGACAATGAGCAGTTCTTC. Protein: CATSDPKEAGDNEQFF.

This clonotype came up a few times. The CDR3 nucleotides read TGCAGCGCAGGTCACCGGGACAGGGCAAACGAGCAGTACTTC. It codes for CSAGHRDRANEQYF. The chain links TRBV29-1 to TRBJ2-7; 9 nucleotides match TRBD1. CDR1 and CDR2 from the germline V gene are SQVTM and ANQGSEA. After removal of 7 bases from V and 5 bases from J, the junction contained 12 bases not matched to a gene. The CDR3 is 14 residues long.

The chain uses TRBV15 and TRBJ2-2, with 8 positions matching TRBD1. Germline CDR1 is LNHNV and CDR2 is YYDKDF (reference sequence). The CDR3 is made up of 14 amino acids. Trimming cost V 8 bases and J 6 bases; bases outside gene matches: 8. The CDR3: CATYGQGNSGELFF. The CDR3 DNA reads as TGTGCCACCTATGGACAGGGAAATTCCGGGGAGCTGTTTTTT. Using reference TRBV15 and TRBJ2-2 for the parts outside the CDR3, the full variable domain is DAMVIQNPRYQVTQFGKPVTLSCSQTLNHNVMYWYQQKSSQAPKLLFHYYDKDFNNEADTPDNFQSRRPNTSFCFLDIRSPGLGDTAMYLCATYGQGNSGELFFGEGSRLTVL.

This chain links TRBV6-2 or TRBV6-3 with TRBJ2-1, with D possibly called TRBD1 or TRBD2 (6 bases each). Germline V gene data show CDR1 as MNHEY and CDR2 as SVGEGT. Trimming shortened V by 6 bases and J by 8 bases, and 23 bases separated the two germline ends. There are 16 residues in the CDR3. CDR3 in DNA: TGTGCCAGCAGCCGGTACGGGACTCAGGGGAACGATGAGCAGTTCTTC. Translating gives CASSRYGTQGNDEQFF.

The rearrangement joins TRBV7-9 to TRBJ2-1; D possibly matches TRBD1 or TRBD2 (5 bases each). V shed 5 bases and J shed 9 bases, with 14 bases lying between them. CDR1 SEHNR and CDR2 FQNEAQ come from the germline V gene (reference sequence). The CDR3 has 13 amino acids. This CDR3 is CASSPHLGVEQFF. CDR3 in DNA: TGTGCCAGCAGCCCTCACCTGGGGGTTGAGCAGTTCTTC.

The chain recombines TRBV7-9 with TRBJ1-2; D ambiguous. Trimming removed 5 bases from V and 6 bases from J, with 13 bases in between. Germline CDR1 SEHNR, CDR2 FQNEAQ (reference sequence). The CDR3 spans 13 residues. The CDR3 sequence: CASSPGGLDGYTF. CDR3 nucleotides: TGTGCCAGCAGCCCTGGCGGGCTTGATGGCTACACCTTC.

The V gene is TRBV24-1, the J gene TRBJ1-1; D not resolved. The germline V gene encodes CDR1 KGHDR and CDR2 SFDVKD. V lost 7 bases and J lost 1, with 6 bases in between. The CDR3 consists of 12 residues. CDR3: CATRGPNTEAFF. CDR3 nucleotides: TGTGCCACCAGGGGCCCGAACACTGAAGCTTTCTTT.

A few counts support this clonotype. V is TRBV5-6 and J is TRBJ2-7; D might be TRBD2 (5 bases). V was trimmed by 0 bases and J by 6 bases, leaving 10 bases between them. CDR3 length equals 13 residues. The V gene's germline CDR1 is SGHDT and CDR2 YYEEEE. CDR3 region: CASSLGSSSEQYF. In DNA, the CDR3 is TGTGCCAGCAGCTTGGGGTCTAGCTCCGAGCAGTACTTC.

The chain links TRBV12-3 or TRBV12-4 to TRBJ2-7, with 11 bases that match TRBD2. The ends lost 5 bases at V and 7 bases at J; junction bases unmatched: 10. This CDR3 region has 15 residues. In DNA form, the CDR3 reads TGTGCCAGCAGTCAAACTAGCGGGGGAATACGAGAGCAGTACTTC. Amino acid sequence: CASSQTSGGIREQYF.

The chain recombines TRBV20-1 with TRBJ2-5; possibly TRBD2 for D (7 bases). Germline assignment: CDR1 DFQATT and CDR2 SNEGSKA (reference sequence). There are 16 residues in the CDR3. V lost 1 base and J lost 3, with 18 bases in between. For the CDR3, the DNA is TGCAGTGCTAGAGTTGACGGGGGGCACGCGGAAGAGACCCAGTACTTC. Residues: CSARVDGGHAEETQYF.

The chain links TRBV12-3 or TRBV12-4 to TRBJ2-3, with 11 bases lining up with TRBD2. The V gene end was trimmed by 3 bases and the J gene end by 3 bases; junction bases not matched to a gene: 8. This CDR3 comprises 17 residues. The CDR3 reads CASSFGGASGRTDTQYF. For the CDR3, the DNA is TGTGCCAGCAGTTTCGGGGGGGCTAGCGGGAGGACAGATACGCAGTATTTT.

The chain joins TRBV19 to TRBJ1-3, with 8 bases matching TRBD1. This CDR3 region has 14 residues. Per germline, CDR1 LNHDA and CDR2 SQIVND (reference sequence). Losses at the gene ends were 6 bases for V and 2 bases for J; bases not matched to a gene: 3. The DNA for the CDR3 is TGTGCCAGTAGCAAACAGGGGGCTGGAAACACCATATATTTT. It translates to CASSKQGAGNTIYF.

The chain employs TRBV5-4 and TRBJ1-2; D is unresolved. Germline-derived CDR1 and CDR2 are SGHNT and YYREEE (reference sequence). The CDR3 length is 13 residues. V was cut by 3 bases and J by 7 bases, with 13 bases left in between. The CDR3 reads CASSWDRRSGYTF. The CDR3 DNA follows: TGTGCCAGCAGCTGGGATAGACGGTCTGGCTACACCTTC.

The V and J genes are TRBV7-2 and TRBJ2-1; D possibly matches TRBD1 or TRBD2 (5 bases each). V was pared by 5 bases and J by 9 bases, with 20 bases between. The CDR3 has 15 amino acids. Germline loops: CDR1 SGHTA, CDR2 FQGNSA. As DNA, the CDR3 is TGTGCCAGCAGCCGAGCGGCAGGGTCGGTTGGTGAGCAGTTCTTC. This sequence encodes CASSRAAGSVGEQFF.

The chain employs TRBV7-2 and TRBJ2-1; perhaps TRBD2 as D (5 bases). The CDR3 contains 18 residues. The V gene lost 1 base and the J gene lost 3 bases, with 19 bases spanning the gap. Germline V CDR1 and CDR2: SGHTA, FQGNSA. CDR3 in amino acids: CASSLGKWRHGGYNEQFF. The DNA of the CDR3 is TGTGCCAGCAGCTTAGGGAAGTGGCGCCACGGAGGCTACAATGAGCAGTTCTTC. The full variable domain, rest sourced from reference TRBV7-2 and TRBJ2-1, is GAGVSQSPSNKVTEKGKDVELRCDPISGHTALYWYRQSLGQGLEFLIYFQGNSAPDKSGLPSDRFSAERTGGSVSTLTIQRTQQEDSAVYLCASSLGKWRHGGYNEQFFGPGTRLTVL.

The sample holds a few counts of this clonotype. Here the CDR3 DNA reads TGCGCCAGCAGCCAATCAGACAGCTTCTCCTACGAGCAGTACTTC. Residues: CASSQSDSFSYEQYF. The chain combines TRBV4-3 with TRBJ2-7; D might be TRBD1 (5 bases). This CDR3 comprises 15 residues. Germline values: CDR1 LGHNA, CDR2 YSLEER. Trimming cost V 2 bases and J 0 bases, with 11 bases left between them.

This clonotype was recorded at least ten times. V and J are TRBV11-1 and TRBJ2-1; D unclear. Germline V CDR1 and CDR2: SGHAT, FQDESV (reference sequence). CDR3 length equals 16 residues. The germline V and J ends were trimmed by 2 bases and 0 bases, with 11 bases remaining between them. DNA for the CDR3: TGTGCCAGCAGCTTATCGCCAGCCGGCTCCTACAATGAGCAGTTCTTC. Encoded protein: CASSLSPAGSYNEQFF.